The 32 T cell receptor beta chains presented below share a single source sample, sequenced in a study of post-analysis software for immune sequencing data. General study points: Elevated frequency relative to controls characterized roughly five TRBV segments in patients, TRBV5-6, TRBV5-1 and TRBV20-1 among them.

Unique molecular identifiers had been added to the TCR beta cDNA libraries. TCRdb re-analysed the PCR reads in MiXCR, keeping a single row per CDR3 protein. Found here are around 770,000 distinct CDR3 sequences, around 42% of them singletons; the top ten hold just under 5%. No antigens are known for them. What was sequenced was blood. These TCRs come from a girl aged 10-17 years with multiple sclerosis.

The chain employs TRBV7-2 and TRBJ2-7, with 7 bases identical to TRBD2. J gave up 3 bases and V 4 bases, and 9 bases lay outside the gene matches. This CDR3 has 15 residues. CDR1 and CDR2 (germline): SGHTA, FQGNSA. CDR3 DNA: TGTGCCAGCAGCTCCCTGACTAGCCTAGGCTACGAGCAGTACTTC. It codes for CASSSLTSLGYEQYF.

V usage is TRBV12-3 or TRBV12-4 and J usage is TRBJ2-5, with D maybe TRBD2 (6 bases). The V gene lost 5 bases and the J gene lost 4 bases, with 14 bases spanning the gap. The CDR3 totals 14 residues. In DNA form, the CDR3 reads TGTGCCAGCAGTGTCTTAAGGGGAGGAGAGACCCAGTACTTC. This encodes CASSVLRGGETQYF.

The chain recombines TRBV25-1 with TRBJ2-5, with a possible D match to TRBD1 (5 bases). V lost 8 bases, J lost 11 bases, and 21 bases lay in between. Germline CDR1 reads MGHDK; CDR2 reads SYGVNS. There are 13 residues in the CDR3. The CDR3 DNA is TGTGCCAGCGGAGCCCTAGGGGCTGCTGAGCAGTACTTC. Translating gives CASGALGAAEQYF.

The V call is TRBV7-3, the J call TRBJ2-1; 11 bases align to TRBD2. The CDR3 spans 19 residues. The J segment lost 4 bases and the V segment lost 1 base, leaving 12 bases of the junction unmatched. Germline-derived CDR1 and CDR2 are SGHTA and FQGTGA. CDR3 nucleotides: TGTGCCAGCAGCTTAATCCCACGGCGACTAGCGGGAAGATACAATGAGCAGTTCTTC. This gives the protein CASSLIPRRLAGRYNEQFF.

The chain combines TRBV27 with TRBJ2-7, with D perhaps matching TRBD1 (7 bases). The last part of the DNA fits TRBJ2-5 better; the J call may be wrong. The germline gives CDR1 MNHEY, CDR2 SMNVEV (reference sequence). This CDR3 region has 15 residues. CDR3 region: CASCSAGGLVETQYF. CDR3 sequence (DNA): TGTGCCAGCTGTTCGGCAGGGGGGTTGGTAGAGACCCAGTACTTC.

The V gene is TRBV7-6, the J gene TRBJ1-2; TRBD1 matches at 7 bases. This CDR3 is 14 amino acids long. The germline V gene encodes CDR1 SGHVS and CDR2 FNYEAQ. Trimming at V came to 4 bases and at J to 1 base, leaving 3 bases not matched to a gene. This chain's CDR3 is CASSSWDSNYGYTF. The CDR3 DNA is TGTGCCAGCAGCTCTTGGGACAGTAACTATGGCTACACCTTC.

V and J are TRBV19 and TRBJ1-1, with D maybe TRBD1 (6 bases). CDR1 and CDR2 (germline): LNHDA, SQIVND (reference sequence). V was clipped by 5 bases and J by 8 bases, with 18 bases between them. The CDR3 totals 14 residues. The DNA of the CDR3 is TGTGCCAGTAGTGCTCGACAGGTCTTATGGGAAGCTTTCTTT. Translation gives CASSARQVLWEAFF.

The chain couples TRBV27 to TRBJ2-5; no reliable D call. TRBJ2-7 explains the end of the DNA better; the J call may be wrong. CDR1 and CDR2 (germline): MNHEY, SMNVEV (reference sequence). This CDR3 comprises 13 residues. CDR3 region: CASSLEHLTEQYF. The DNA of the CDR3 is TGTGCCAGCAGTTTGGAACACCTTACCGAGCAGTACTTC.

This chain uses TRBV13 with TRBJ2-5; D unclear. V gave up 5 bases and J gave up 5 bases, with 12 bases separating them. The CDR3 contains 13 residues. CDR1 is PRHDT, CDR2 FYEKMQ, per germline (reference sequence). CDR3 sequence (DNA): TGTGCCAGCAGCCAGACAAGCTGGGAGACCCAGTACTTC. It codes for CASSQTSWETQYF.

This clonotype was seen more than once but under ten times. The chain couples TRBV20-1 to TRBJ2-7; the match to TRBD2 covers 7 bases. The DNA end lines up better with TRBJ2-5; the J call may be wrong. Germline assignment: CDR1 DFQATT and CDR2 SNEGSKA (reference sequence). The CDR3 spans 15 residues. CDR3 region: CSAKSRAGLQETQYF. CDR3 in DNA: TGCAGTGCCAAATCCCGAGCGGGACTACAAGAGACCCAGTACTTC.

The genes are TRBV20-1 and TRBJ2-3; the match to TRBD2 covers 9 bases. This CDR3 spans 15 amino acids. With V trimmed by 3 bases and J by 5 bases, 9 bases remained unmatched. CDR1 is DFQATT and CDR2 is SNEGSKA in the germline V gene (reference sequence). The CDR3 is CSASIAGADRDTQYF. DNA of the CDR3: TGCAGTGCTAGTATAGCGGGAGCTGATCGAGATACGCAGTATTTT.

The chain uses TRBV5-5 and TRBJ1-5; 10 bases agree with TRBD1. The CDR3 extends over 16 amino acids. V lost 4 bases, J lost 4 bases, and 8 bases stayed unmatched. From germline, CDR1 is SGHKS and CDR2 YYEKEE (reference sequence). CDR3 coding DNA: TGTGCCAGCAGCCCAGTCGGACAGGGGGATAATCAGCCCCAGCATTTT. Translation gives CASSPVGQGDNQPQHF. The full variable domain, with the rest looked up from reference TRBV5-5 and TRBJ1-5, is DAGVTQSPTHLIKTRGQQVTLRCSPISGHKSVSWYQQVLGQGPQFIFQYYEKEERGRGNFPDRFSARQFPNYSSELNVNALLLGDSALYLCASSPVGQGDNQPQHFGDGTRLSIL.

This clonotype has only a few counts. This chain connects TRBV12-3 or TRBV12-4 to TRBJ1-2; D gene unclear. CDR3 length: 14 amino acids. V lost 4 bases and J lost 8, with 17 bases in between. Here the CDR3 reads CASSSQGTLRGYTF. The CDR3 DNA follows: TGTGCCAGCAGTTCCCAAGGAACCCTTAGAGGCTACACCTTC.

The chain combines TRBV12-3 or TRBV12-4 with TRBJ2-7; 7 bases are a match to TRBD2. The CDR3 runs 15 residues. V lost 4 bases, J lost 2 bases, and 8 bases stayed unmatched. DNA of the CDR3: TGTGCCAGCAGTTCCCGGGAGGAGTACCCCTACGAGCAGTACTTC. Amino acid sequence: CASSSREEYPYEQYF.

The gene calls are TRBV5-1 and TRBJ1-5; D remains ambiguous. Between the trimmed V and J ends, which lost 4 bases and 0 bases, there was a span of 11 bases. The CDR3 contains 15 residues. The V gene's germline CDR1 is SGHRS and CDR2 YFSETQ. CDR3 protein: CASSTGVDSNQPQHF. DNA of the CDR3: TGCGCCAGCAGCACCGGGGTGGATAGCAATCAGCCCCAGCATTTT.

This chain joins TRBV10-3 and TRBJ1-6; D is unresolved. This CDR3 contains 14 residues. CDR1 is ENHRY, CDR2 SYGVKD, per germline. V was trimmed by 6 bases and J by 9 bases, leaving 15 bases between them. The CDR3 sequence: CAIRGTPEASPLHF. In DNA, the CDR3 is TGTGCCATCAGGGGAACACCTGAGGCTTCACCCCTCCACTTT.

The chain combines TRBV5-1 with TRBJ1-6; 7 bases agree with TRBD1. Germline assignment: CDR1 SGHRS and CDR2 YFSETQ. V shed 4 bases, J shed 6 bases, and the junction held 7 bases outside the gene matches. This CDR3 region has 15 residues. Here the CDR3 DNA reads TGCGCCAGCAGCCCAACAGGGGTCCGTAATTCACCCCTCCACTTT. The encoded protein is CASSPTGVRNSPLHF.

The rearrangement uses TRBV9 and TRBJ2-5; the D gene is possibly TRBD2 (6 bases). Germline V gene sequence: CDR1 SGDLS, CDR2 YYNGEE. V lost 1 base to trimming and J lost 7 bases, with 17 bases between them. The CDR3 contains 15 residues. The CDR3 reads CASSVNDGGELTQYF. Here the CDR3 DNA reads TGTGCCAGCAGCGTAAATGACGGAGGGGAATTGACCCAGTACTTC.

V is TRBV7-2 and J is TRBJ2-7; D is unclear. The CDR3 is 11 amino acids. Germline V gives CDR1 SGHTA, CDR2 FQGNSA. V was cut by 4 bases and J by 7 bases, with 8 bases left in between. CDR3 coding DNA: TGTGCCAGCAGCTGGTCCGGGGAGCAGTACTTC. It specifies CASSWSGEQYF.

The rearrangement links TRBV28 to TRBJ2-5; no clear D. This CDR3 region has 16 residues. Germline V CDR1 and CDR2: MDHEN, SYDVKM. V lost 3 bases, J lost 1 base, and 15 bases lay in between. The chain's CDR3 is CASSLVQETSQETQYF. The CDR3 DNA is TGTGCCAGCAGTTTGGTGCAGGAGACCAGCCAAGAGACCCAGTACTTC.

The genes are TRBV12-3 or TRBV12-4 and TRBJ1-6; the D gene is possibly TRBD1 (5 bases). The CDR3 sequence is 12 residues long. Trimming removed 6 bases from V and 16 bases from J, with 16 bases in between. The CDR3 coding sequence is TGTGCCAGCAGCTCACCCCCGGGGCCACTCCACTTT. Translating it yields CASSSPPGPLHF.

With regard to this clonotype: One base away lies a much larger clone, so this may be a sequencing read error. The chain has TRBV7-9 and TRBJ2-7; D unclear. CDR1 is SEHNR and CDR2 is FQNEAQ in the germline V gene (reference sequence). V was cut by 8 bases and J by 0 bases, with 11 bases left in between. This CDR3 comprises 13 residues. The CDR3 reads CASGPPNSYEQYF. CDR3 nucleotide sequence: TGTGCCAGCGGCCCACCCAACTCCTACGAGCAGTACTTC.

This clonotype was counted between two and nine times. The rearrangement joins TRBV6-6 to TRBJ2-7, with TRBD2 identical over 10 bases. Judging by the DNA end, TRBJ2-5 fits better; the J call may be wrong. The CDR3 runs to 14 residues. Germline CDR1 and CDR2: MNHNY and SVGAGI (reference sequence). CDR3 nucleotide sequence: TGTGCCACGCGGCCAGATAGCGGGAGGGAGACCCAGTACTTC. Protein product: CATRPDSGRETQYF.

In this sample, this clonotype turned up a few times. V is TRBV20-1 and J is TRBJ2-7; D ambiguous. The V end lost 3 bases, the J end lost 3 bases, and 18 bases lay between the germline ends. Germline CDR1 DFQATT, CDR2 SNEGSKA (reference sequence). CDR3 length: 15 amino acids. The CDR3: CSASPISPPYYEQYF. Here the CDR3 DNA reads TGCAGTGCTAGCCCCATAAGCCCACCCTACTACGAGCAGTACTTC.

The chain carries TRBV20-1 and TRBJ2-1; no firm D call. Trimming cost V 0 bases and J 9 bases, with 6 bases left between them. Germline CDR1 and CDR2: DFQATT and SNEGSKA (reference sequence). The CDR3 covers 11 residues. The CDR3 here is CSARDPTEQFF. In DNA form, the CDR3 reads TGCAGTGCTAGAGACCCAACTGAGCAGTTCTTC.

This CDR3 is CASSKWGGGSYNEQFF. The CDR3 DNA sequence: TGTGCCAGCAGTAAATGGGGTGGGGGCTCCTACAATGAGCAGTTCTTC. The J gene is TRBJ2-1, the V gene TRBV6-6; D may match TRBD1 or TRBD2 (5 bases each). V shed 5 bases and J shed 0 bases, with 14 bases lying between them. CDR1 MNHNY and CDR2 SVGAGI come from the germline V gene (reference sequence). The CDR3 consists of 16 residues.

This chain uses TRBV6-2 or TRBV6-3 with TRBJ2-3; D is possibly TRBD1 or TRBD2 (5 bases each). The CDR3 is 15 amino acids. CDR1 and CDR2 (germline): MNHEY, SVGEGT. V shed 10 bases and J shed 2 bases, with 19 bases lying between them. CDR3 sequence (DNA): TGTGCCACCCAGAAACAGGACTGGTACACAGATACGCAGTATTTT. This encodes CATQKQDWYTDTQYF.

V gene TRBV3-1 combines with J gene TRBJ2-5, with 9 bases fitting TRBD2. The J call may be in error: the DNA end matches TRBJ2-7 better. The CDR3 loop spans 17 amino acids. The germline CDR1 and CDR2 sequences are LGHDT and YNNKEL (reference sequence). This CDR3 is CASSQDPRLAESYEQYF. In DNA form, the CDR3 reads TGTGCCAGCAGCCAAGATCCCCGACTAGCGGAATCCTACGAGCAGTACTTC.

This chain connects TRBV12-3 or TRBV12-4 to TRBJ2-5; 8 nucleotides match TRBD1. J was trimmed by 4 bases and V by 3 bases; bases with no gene match: 7. CDR3 length: 15 residues. The CDR3 nucleotides are TGTGCCAGCAGTTTCGGGGACAGGCCACTAGAGACCCAGTACTTC. Its protein product is CASSFGDRPLETQYF.

This chain joins TRBV5-1 and TRBJ1-2, with TRBD1 matching over 8 bases. The CDR3 loop spans 16 amino acids. V lost 0 bases to trimming and J lost 3 bases; unmatched junction nucleotides: 7. CDR1 is SGHRS, CDR2 YFSETQ, per germline. The CDR3 protein is CASSLGLGQAHYGYTF. In DNA, the CDR3 is TGCGCCAGCAGCTTGGGTTTGGGACAGGCCCACTATGGCTACACCTTC.

Note on this clonotype: One junction end does not reproduce the germline sequence, and a read error may be involved. This chain joins TRBV7-3 and TRBJ2-1; D is ambiguous. The germline CDR1 and CDR2 sequences are SGHTA and FQGTGA. This CDR3 region has 12 residues. The chain's CDR3 is CASSNSRNGQFF. The CDR3 coding sequence is TGTGCCAGCAGCAATAGCCGGAATGGGCAGTTCTTC.

This chain joins TRBV10-3 and TRBJ2-5, with 9 bases aligning to TRBD1. The DNA end is more similar to TRBJ2-7, so the J call may be wrong. This CDR3 is 16 amino acids long. Germline lookup yields CDR1 ENHRY and CDR2 SYGVKD. CDR3: CAISPYGTGRVYEQYF. The CDR3 DNA is TGTGCCATCAGTCCATACGGGACAGGGAGAGTGTACGAGCAGTACTTC.